These 6 T cell receptor beta chains share one sample of origin, sequenced in a study of T-cell reconstitution after alpha-beta-depleted transplantation in children. Preparation of the TCRbeta library was carried out with unique molecular identifiers. MiXCR was run by TCRdb on the PCR reads, yielding one entry per CDR3 protein. Of approximately 430,000 distinct CDR3 sequences in the sample, roughly 17% were seen once. The specimen comprised PBMCs, mostly from graft donor cells, sampled 360 days after TCRalphabeta/CD19-depleted stem cell transplant. The receptor source for this set is a boy under three years old who had a stem cell transplant for Wiskott-Aldrich syndrome, so the T cells may come from the graft donor.

This clonotype was seen only a few times. The chain combines TRBV7-8 with TRBJ2-7; D ambiguous. Per the germline V gene, CDR1 is SGHVS and CDR2 is FQNEAQ. Trimming cost V 5 bases and J 0 bases, with 11 bases left between them. This CDR3 has 14 residues. The CDR3 loop is CASSQRYSSYEQYF. For the CDR3, the DNA is TGTGCCAGCAGCCAGCGATATAGCTCCTACGAGCAGTACTTC.

The chain is built from TRBV5-1 and TRBJ1-3, with D unresolved. Germline V gene lookup returns CDR1 SGHRS and CDR2 YFSETQ. The CDR3 is made up of 16 amino acids. V lost 1 base and J 0 bases, leaving 11 bases between the germline ends. CDR3 sequence: CASSLNTVDSGNTIYF. In nucleotides, the CDR3 is TGCGCCAGCAGCTTGAATACCGTTGACTCTGGAAACACCATATATTTT.

In this sample, this clonotype turned up a few times. The chain carries TRBV20-1 and TRBJ2-1; 12 bases are a match to TRBD2. Germline V gives CDR1 DFQATT, CDR2 SNEGSKA (reference sequence). V lost 4 bases to trimming and J lost 9 bases; unmatched junction nucleotides: 13. The CDR3 has 16 residues. In nucleotides, the CDR3 is TGCAGTGCTACCGACCGACTAGCGGGGGAGTGTTGTGAGCAGTTCTTC. Translated, it gives CSATDRLAGECCEQFF.

Only a few counts were recorded for this clonotype. The CDR3 spells CASSTHRERETQYF. CDR3 nucleotide sequence: TGTGCCAGCAGCACGCACAGGGAGCGGGAGACCCAGTACTTC. The chain couples TRBV11-2 to TRBJ2-5, with TRBD1 as a possible D gene (6 bases). In germline, CDR1 is SGHAT, CDR2 FQNNGV. The CDR3 contains 14 residues. Trimming cost V 5 bases and J 5 bases, with 15 bases left between them. The full variable domain, completed using reference TRBV11-2 and TRBJ2-5, is EAGVAQSPRYKIIEKRQSVAFWCNPISGHATLYWYQQILGQGPKLLIQFQNNGVVDDSQLPKDRFSAERLKGVDSTLKIQPAKLEDSAVYLCASSTHRERETQYFGPGTRLLVL.

The CDR3 bases are TGTGCCAGCAGCCAAGGGGTTCACAGGTCCTACAATGAGCAGTTCTTC. Translation gives CASSQGVHRSYNEQFF. This rearrangement joins TRBV14 to TRBJ2-1, with D tentatively TRBD1 (5 bases). This CDR3 contains 16 residues. Trimming took 1 base from V and 1 from J, leaving 11 bases between them. Germline V gives CDR1 SGHDN, CDR2 FVKESK.

V gene TRBV28 combines with J gene TRBJ1-2, with D possibly TRBD1 on 5 matching bases. V dropped 1 base and J dropped 5 bases, with 17 bases sitting between them. Germline V gene sequence: CDR1 MDHEN, CDR2 SYDVKM. The CDR3 is 16 residues long. The CDR3 loop reads CASSLYRLAPGYGYTF. DNA for the CDR3: TGTGCCAGCAGTTTATACAGGTTAGCCCCAGGATATGGCTACACCTTC.